The rows below give T cell receptor beta chains drawn from one sample of a study of cytomegalovirus exposure and HLA in healthy donors. Clones were read by immunoSEQ multiplex PCR, and TCRdb kept only the in-frame ones, dropping some. The sample lists under 200,000 clones, around 68% occurring once. Sequenced input: PBMCs. The receptors shown here come from a man aged 35 to 55 in good health and CMV-seronegative. Each CDR3 is given with its conserved first and last residue. A D gene is named only where the DNA matches it firmly. Expanded clones are given a class, and other clones once, few, many or no size at all.

clone size | J gene | V gene | D gene | CDR3 DNA | CDR3 protein
- | TRBJ2-7 | TRBV5-1 | TRBD2 | TGCGCCAGCAGCTTGCGTAGCGGGGGCCCCTACGAGCAGTACTTC | CASSLRSGGPYEQYF
- | TRBJ1-4 | TRBV5-5 | TRBD1 | TGTGCCAGCAGCCGGTACAGGGGGTGGAATGAAAAACTGTTTTTT | CASSRYRGWNEKLFF
- | TRBJ2-5 | TRBV11-1 | - | TGTGCCAGCAGCCCCCGAGGATTGGAGGGACAAGAGACCCAGTACTTC | CASSPRGLEGQETQYF
- | TRBJ1-5 | TRBV6-1 | - | TGTGCCAGCAGTGCAAGGGAGTTTCAGCCCCAGCATTTT | CASSAREFQPQHF
- | TRBJ1-5 | TRBV27 | - | TGTGCCAGCAGTTTAGTAGTTTCCCAGCCCCAGCATTTT | CASSLVVSQPQHF
- | TRBJ2-1 | TRBV29-1 | TRBD1 | TGCAGCGTTGAAGAAATTAGGCCGGGACAGGGGTGGAATGAGCAGTTCTTC | CSVEEIRPGQGWNEQFF
- | TRBJ2-5 | TRBV18 | TRBD1 | TGTGCCAGCTCACCAAGGGACAGGGTTGAGACCCAGTACTTC | CASSPRDRVETQYF
- | TRBJ1-4 | TRBV6-1 | - | TGTGCCAGCTGCGTTGGGCCGGCTAATGAAAAACTGTTTTTT | CASCVGPANEKLFF
- | TRBJ2-3 | TRBV19 | TRBD2 | TGTGCCAGTAGTATTCTGTCTAGCGGGGGGACAGATACGCAGTATTTT | CASSILSSGGTDTQYF
- | TRBJ2-1 | TRBV6-5 | - | TGTGCCAGCAGCGAAGGGGGTATTAACAATGAGCAGTTCTTC | CASSEGGINNEQFF
- | TRBJ2-5 | TRBV7-2 | - | TGTGCCAGCAGCTTGGTGGGGCTGGAAGAGACCCAGTACTTC | CASSLVGLEETQYF
- | TRBJ2-5 | TRBV25-1 | TRBD1 | TGTGCCAGCAGGGACAGGGCGGTTGAGACCCAGTACTTC | CASRDRAVETQYF
- | TRBJ2-3 | TRBV4-2 | - | TGTGCCAGCAGCCAAGATCTAGAAAGGGATACGCAGTATTTT | CASSQDLERDTQYF
- | TRBJ1-4 | TRBV6-1 | - | TGTGCCAGCAGTACCCTTCAGAGGTCGAGTGAAAAACTGTTTTTT | CASSTLQRSSEKLFF
- | TRBJ1-4 | TRBV5-1 | - | TGCGCCAGCAGCGCGCCGAGGGAGGGAACTAATGAAAAACTGTTTTTT | CASSAPREGTNEKLFF
- | TRBJ1-4 | TRBV30 | - | TGTGCCTGGTGCCCGGGGGGGGGTACTGAAAAACTGTTTTTT | CAWCPGGGTEKLFF
few | TRBJ1-4 | TRBV30 | - | TGTGCCTGGACGGGGGTTTGGAATGAAAAACTGTTTTTT | CAWTGVWNEKLFF
- | TRBJ2-7 | TRBV4-3 | - | TGCGCCAGCAGCCAAGGGCGCGGGACTTTCTACGAGCAGTACTTC | CASSQGRGTFYEQYF
few | TRBJ2-1 | TRBV18 | TRBD2 | TGTGCCAGCTCACCACCATTGGGACTAGCGGGAGTTGGTGAGCAGTTCTTC | CASSPPLGLAGVGEQFF
few | TRBJ2-3 | TRBV19 | TRBD1 | TGTGCCAGTAGTTGGACAGGGAGCACAGATACGCAGTATTTT | CASSWTGSTDTQYF
many | TRBJ2-2 | TRBV6-1 | TRBD1 | TGTGCCAGCAGTGAATTGACAGGGGGCGCCGGGGAGCTGTTTTTT | CASSELTGGAGELFF
- | TRBJ2-5 | TRBV6-1 | TRBD2 | TGTGCCAGCAGTGTTGGACTAGCGGGGGGGGCATGGGAGACCCAGTACTTC | CASSVGLAGGAWETQYF